This TCR beta chain was captured in a study of blood T cells in healthy people across ages. A second PCR of roughly 7 to 11 cycles used a sample-barcoded 5' primer and a J-beta primer mix. Each CDR3 protein is one row after TCRdb ran MiXCR on the 5' RACE reads. The table includes 1.5 million to 2 million distinct CDR3 sequences, over 25% detected once. Study observations and caveats: The fall in TCR beta diversity per million T cells was roughly linear with age. It was the long-lived donors that had more naive CD4+ cells and higher diversity than aged donors.

On this clonotype: Its antigen remains unidentified.

V was trimmed by 6 bases and J by 4 bases, leaving 11 bases between them. CDR3 length equals 13 residues. The material sequenced was blood. This TCR was sampled from a woman aged 25 to 39 in good health. V usage is TRBV12-3 or TRBV12-4 and J usage is TRBJ2-3, with D possibly matching TRBD2 (6 bases). Written as DNA, the CDR3 is TGTGCCAGCAGGAGCGCGGGGCCAGATACGCAGTATTTT. As protein: CASRSAGPDTQYF.